This T cell receptor beta chain stems from a study of cytomegalovirus exposure and HLA in healthy donors (dated by TCRdb to about 2017). In terms of the full investigation: In an earlier analysis of some 610 of the donors, 276 Gb of sequence data and approximately 120 million unique TCR beta sequences from about 180 million T cells were reported. About 320 gigabases of sequencing data and approximately 80 million unique TCR sequences were included in an early release covering around 600 HLA-typed donors. The genetic ancestry cluster associated with self-reported Caucasian donors included 81% of the roughly 390 genotyped donors. A later genetic analysis used genome-wide SNP genotypes for about 60% of the roughly 700 donors, treating that subset as a discovery cohort. Donor age, sex, ethnicity and CMV serostatus were compiled alongside the repertoire data. Using immunosequencing, the study profiled T cell repertoires from about 620 subjects and related those repertoires to cytomegalovirus serostatus. Typing coverage varied by locus: 629-630 donors for A, B, C, DRB1 and DQB1; under 550 for DQA1; over 600 for DPA1; under 490 for DPB1. Rather than drawing on any new phenotypic data, the later analysis identified candidate immune exposures from TCR beta sequences and the way those sequences occurred across donors. Along with the roughly 670-subject first cohort, a separate validation cohort of over a hundred different subjects was used. The study aimed to test whether signatures of past pathogen exposure could be identified by cataloging public T cell receptors. Both class I and class II loci were covered by HLA typing, at four-digit resolution. In a later analysis, previously published TCR beta repertoires from fewer than 750 donors were re-analyzed and high-resolution HLA genotyping was added so that TCR occurrence patterns could be studied. In an earlier analysis of around 540 of the donors, high-throughput TCR beta sequencing was used to judge whether each TCR beta V gene segment behaved as functional or pseudogenic. To predict cytomegalovirus infection status, the study combined high-throughput TCR immunosequencing, statistical association of individual TCRs with disease status, and machine learning. All discovery cohort repertoires had been generated on a single sequencing platform. Because of strong linkage in the cohort, five DR-DQ haplotypes were treated as single units for association and clustering. Across around 400 genotyped donors of the cohort, an average of about 250,000 unique TCR beta nucleotide sequences per donor were sequenced, and 15% to 20% of those sequences were non-productive. The paper as a whole reports these results and caveats: According to a later genetic analysis, donors in an Asian-associated ancestry cluster had fewer N-insertions in productive TCRs than the approximately 670-donor mean. According to a later analysis, most CMV-associated TCR beta chains appeared to be HLA-restricted, and the HLA associations seemed to be driven largely by CMV exposure. In a later analysis, several top co-occurrence clusters were reported to appear linked to parvovirus B19, influenza, CMV and Epstein-Barr virus. Across donors, most TCR sequences were observed very rarely, whereas some public TCRs were present in many individuals. The cohort was sequenced for TCR beta chains only, and without alpha or paired-chain data the features that could be detected were limited. A cluster of highly shared sequence variants was judged likely to be a technical artifact of the sequencing pipeline. The earlier analysis of about 600 of the donors excluded roughly 17 rarely observed V segments, including chromosome 9 orphons, because counts were too low. When HLA alleles, especially DR and DQ, strongly co-occurred, attributing TCR associations to individual alleles was difficult. Some IMGT-functional V segments, including TRBV6-2 and TRBV6-3, could not be told apart with the 87-base-pair reads, so those segments were excluded. The authors suggested that the approach could potentially be generalized to other disease states and immunological phenotypes. In vitro tests confirmed that three of the cytomegalovirus-associated TCR beta chains recognize cytomegalovirus antigens. Immune exposure information for the cohort was limited to CMV serostatus. In both the original and validation cohorts, the classifier was reported to diagnose cytomegalovirus status with high specificity and sensitivity. Linkage disequilibrium might explain the correlated functional status among segregating V segments, but an unknown experimental factor could not be ruled out. In a later analysis, the rate of TCR association differed among HLA loci, with DRB1 alleles having the most associated TCRs and HLA-C alleles having the fewest. Because HLA typing was missing for some donors at each locus, association tests included only the typed subset. The presence/absence analyses assumed that sequencing depth was roughly uniform across donors, and that assumption may not be true. Specific HLA alleles were associated with more than 15,000 TCR beta sequences at a false discovery rate of 0.05 in a later analysis. A further reported finding was that TCR beta sequences accurately predicted the HLA-A and HLA-B alleles for most subjects in the first cohort. Compared with equally common non-associated chains, HLA-associated TCR beta chains in a later analysis were more clonally expanded and had lower generation probabilities. The study gave a list of 150 to 200 TCR beta chains associated with cytomegalovirus. An earlier analysis of 587 of the donors showed that most TCR beta V segments appeared in productive rearrangements either about 87% or about 30% of the time, which broadly matched IMGT annotations. V-gene and J-gene trimming of TCR beta chains was associated with a missense DCLRE1C variant in a later genetic analysis, and the association was replicated in an independent cohort.

Library preparation employed the immunoSEQ multiplex PCR assay. The multiplex PCR relied on a mix of 60 forward primers for TCR Vbeta segments and 13 reverse primers for TCR Jbeta segments. A multiplex PCR assay on genomic DNA amplified the CDR3 region of rearranged TCR beta genes. The amplified TCR beta libraries were sequenced on the Illumina HiSeq System as 87-base-pair reads. For the original study's pipeline: Across the 600 to 700 repertoires, a later analysis counted about 81 million unique TCR beta chains, 8.5 million to 12 million of which were shared by at least two donors. Raw reads were error-corrected and collapsed into unique sequences by a nearest-neighbor algorithm in which closely related sequences were merged to remove PCR and sequencing errors. Alignment of CDR3 sequences to IMGT reference sequences was used to assign V, D and J gene segments. For a sequence to be retained, a match of at least six nucleotides to both a V gene segment and a J gene segment was required. Rearrangements were classified as productive when the CDR3 lacked stop codons and remained in frame with V and J, and all other rearrangements were classified as non-productive. CDR3 was defined by IMGT convention, running from the second conserved V-encoded cysteine to the conserved J-encoded phenylalanine. The earlier analysis of approximately 590 of the donors excluded any sequence lacking an unambiguous match to a single V gene segment. An earlier analysis of under 750 of the donors called V segments functional above 56.7% productive rearrangements and segregating when the between-donor standard deviation exceeded 5%. A statistical classification framework was built for diagnosing cytomegalovirus status from the catalog of TCR beta chain sequences. In a later analysis, TCR nucleotide sequences were compared against IMGT/GENE-DB human TR gene sequences so that V and J genes could be assigned. A later analysis assigned CDR3 sequences and most-parsimonious VDJ recombination scenarios with the TCRdist pipeline. In a later analysis, every TCR beta chain was defined by the combination of its CDR3 amino acid sequence and its V-gene family, and reads without a unique V-gene family were dropped. To address suspected cross-contamination and a sequencing artifact, a later analysis removed roughly 580 highly shared, low-generation-probability nucleotide sequences. In a later analysis, a clonal expansion index for each public chain was calculated from normalized within-repertoire ranks of inferred template counts. In a later analysis, generation probabilities were computed using a VDJ recombination model fitted to out-of-frame rearrangements, and the results were checked against IGoR. Hypergeometric tests were used in a later analysis to score TCR-TCR, TCR-HLA and TCR-CMV co-occurrence, with a repertoire-size bias correction applied to the TCR pairs. False discovery rates were estimated in a later analysis by permuting HLA or CMV assignments 20 times. In a later analysis, co-occurring TCRs were grouped with DBSCAN, and TCRdist sequence similarity was added when clustering was performed within HLA-allele-positive subsets. Repertoires with fewer than 30,000 or more than 120,000 public chains were left out of co-occurrence clustering, as were roughly five repertoires with anomalous nucleotide sharing. TCRdb holds this immuneACCESS table with in-frame rearrangements only. Some clones are missing; in checked studies, unresolved V genes explain under half, and the rest has no known cause. The V and J calls and clone size come from that table; D and trimming were worked out from the DNA. The sample table lists over 250,000 clones, just over 70% of them with a count of one. The biggest ten clones account for around 2% of the sample.

A note on this clone: The antigen this receptor binds is unknown. Base qualities are not provided; no much larger clone lies one nucleotide away.

The cohort comprised some 680 healthy bone marrow donors. All cohort members were sampled while nominally healthy, although unrecorded immune exposures were likely present. The donor was CMV seronegative and belonged to the group of 350 or so seronegative cohort members. A peripheral blood sample was collected from each donor, and TCR beta sequencing was performed on peripheral blood mononuclear cells. Genomic DNA was extracted from the blood cell samples with the Qiagen DNeasy Blood Extraction Kit. V lost 3 bases and J lost 0 bases, and the count of bases not matched to a germline gene is 5. CDR1 and CDR2 are drawn from the germline V gene (reference sequence): LNHDA, SQIVND. The CDR3 numbers 16 residues from cysteine through phenylalanine. Just the 48-base CDR3 DNA is kept, in frame starting at base 1.

This clonotype was obtained from a female donor in good health and CMV-seronegative. The V gene is TRBV19 and the J gene is TRBJ1-1, and 9 junctional nucleotides match TRBD1. The sequenced material came from PBMCs. The base sequence is TGTGCCAGTAGTATTGGACAGGGGACCTTGAACACTGAAGCTTTCTTT. This gives the protein CASSIGQGTLNTEAFF.